The 18 T cell receptor beta chains below were found in one sample sequenced in a study of cytomegalovirus exposure and HLA in healthy donors. Assay: immunoSEQ multiplex PCR; the TCRdb copy retains only in-frame clones and omits some. Of some 80,000 clones in the sample, about 95% were seen once. The sequenced sample consisted of PBMCs. The receptors were gathered from a man younger than 35 in good health and CMV-seropositive.

The chain uses TRBV11-3 and TRBJ2-7; D remains unclear. The CDR3 contains 12 residues. Trimming stripped 4 bases from V and 5 bases from J, with 9 bases between. From germline, CDR1 is SGHNT and CDR2 YENEEA. The CDR3 is CASSSYPHEQYF. CDR3 DNA: TGTGCCAGCAGCTCCTACCCCCACGAGCAGTACTTC.

The gene calls are TRBV19 and TRBJ1-2, with 7 bases matching TRBD1. CDR3 length: 14 residues. Germline CDR1 reads LNHDA; CDR2 reads SQIVND (reference sequence). After removal of 3 bases from V and 0 bases from J, the junction contained 1 base not matched to a gene. The CDR3 DNA reads TGTGCCAGTAGTATCGGGACAGCTAACTATGGCTACACCTTC. Residues: CASSIGTANYGYTF.

The chain joins TRBV28 to TRBJ2-7, with TRBD2 as a possible D gene (5 bases). The CDR3 loop spans 13 amino acids. Germline V gene sequence: CDR1 MDHEN, CDR2 SYDVKM. V shed 3 bases and J shed 2 bases, with 8 bases lying between them. The CDR3 region is CASSFGLTYEQYF. The CDR3 DNA reads TGTGCCAGCAGTTTTGGACTGACCTACGAGCAGTACTTC.

This chain connects TRBV7-9 to TRBJ2-2; D is undetermined. V was cut by 6 bases and J by 0 bases, with 11 bases left in between. Per germline, CDR1 SEHNR and CDR2 FQNEAQ (reference sequence). This CDR3 comprises 15 residues. Here the CDR3 reads CASSPDTSNTGELFF. The CDR3 bases are TGTGCCAGCAGTCCCGACACCTCGAACACCGGGGAGCTGTTTTTT. Drawing the rest from reference TRBV7-9 and TRBJ2-2, the complete variable domain is DTGVSQNPRHKITKRGQNVTFRCDPISEHNRLYWYRQTLGQGPEFLTYFQNEAQLEKSRLLSDRFSAERPKGSFSTLEIQRTEQGDSAMYLCASSPDTSNTGELFFGEGSRLTVL.

The genes are TRBV4-1 and TRBJ1-5, with a tentative D call TRBD1 (6 bases). The CDR3 loop spans 14 amino acids. V was shortened by 5 bases and J by 3 bases, with 11 bases between the two germline ends. Germline CDR1 is MGHRA and CDR2 is YSYEKL. CDR3 sequence reads: CASSFRDTNQPQHF. CDR3 in DNA: TGCGCCAGCAGCTTCCGGGACACCAATCAGCCCCAGCATTTT.

The V and J genes are TRBV27 and TRBJ2-1; tentative D call: TRBD2 (6 bases). The V end was cut by 5 bases, the J end by 2 bases, with 19 bases between. The CDR3 runs 17 residues. Germline CDR1 and CDR2: MNHEY and SMNVEV (reference sequence). CDR3 bases: TGTGCCAGCAGTCCAATAACCTCTAGCGAGACCTACAATGAGCAGTTCTTC. Translating gives CASSPITSSETYNEQFF.

V usage is TRBV29-1 and J usage is TRBJ1-2; tentative D call: TRBD1 (6 bases). CDR3 length: 13 amino acids. From germline, CDR1 is SQVTM and CDR2 ANQGSEA. V was clipped by 5 bases and J by 2 bases, with 12 bases between them. CDR3 bases: TGCAGCGTTTCCAGGACAGAGAACTATGGCTACACCTTC. Encoded protein: CSVSRTENYGYTF.

The genes are TRBV11-3 and TRBJ2-7; perhaps TRBD2 as D (5 bases). CDR1 SGHNT and CDR2 YENEEA come from the germline V gene. V was pared by 2 bases and J by 4 bases, with 9 bases between. CDR3 length: 13 residues. CDR3 DNA sequence: TGTGCCAGCAGCTTATCCGAGGGTTACGAGCAGTACTTC. Translation gives CASSLSEGYEQYF.

This rearrangement joins TRBV5-1 to TRBJ1-3, with TRBD1 as a possible D gene (5 bases). V lost 7 bases and J 4 bases, leaving 27 bases between the germline ends. Germline CDR1 SGHRS, CDR2 YFSETQ. CDR3 length: 18 residues. This CDR3 is CASRGGSPDALEGNTIYF. CDR3 bases: TGCGCCAGCCGCGGGGGGAGTCCGGACGCCCTCGAAGGAAACACCATATATTTT.

The J gene is TRBJ1-1, the V gene TRBV5-8, with TRBD1 matching over 10 bases. V lost 5 bases to trimming and J lost 2 bases; unmatched junction nucleotides: 9. The CDR3 extends over 16 amino acids. Germline V lookup: CDR1 SGHTS, CDR2 YDEGEE. In nucleotides, the CDR3 is TGTGCCAGCAGACGGGGACAGGGGTTATTAAACACTGAAGCTTTCTTT. Its translation: CASRRGQGLLNTEAFF.

V gene TRBV7-9 combines with J gene TRBJ2-7; D unclear. The CDR3 is made up of 13 amino acids. Germline assignment: CDR1 SEHNR and CDR2 FQNEAQ (reference sequence). The ends were cut back, 2 bases at V and 3 bases at J, with 8 bases in the middle. CDR3 amino acids: CASSLTEFYEQYF. In DNA form, the CDR3 reads TGTGCCAGCAGCTTAACAGAGTTCTACGAGCAGTACTTC.

The chain is built from TRBV30 and TRBJ2-1, with 10 bases fitting TRBD2. With 4 bases clipped from V and 8 bases from J, the junction kept 14 bases outside the gene matches. Germline CDR1 and CDR2: GTSNPN and SVGIG (reference sequence). The CDR3 is 16 amino acids. CDR3 in DNA: TGTGCCTGGACCAATCTGGGGCTAGCGGGAGTATATGAGCAGTTCTTC. As protein: CAWTNLGLAGVYEQFF.

This clone is a singleton in its sample. The J gene is TRBJ1-2, the V gene TRBV25-1; TRBD1 is a possible D gene (6 bases). Germline CDR1 and CDR2: MGHDK and SYGVNS. The CDR3 contains 13 residues. With 3 bases removed from V and 3 bases from J, the gap between germline ends came to 8 bases. The CDR3 DNA is TGTGCCAGCAGTGAGACAGGAGACTATGGCTACACCTTC. It yields the protein CASSETGDYGYTF.

The J gene is TRBJ1-2, the V gene TRBV28; unclear D gene. The ends were cut back, 3 bases at V and 8 bases at J, with 13 bases in the middle. The CDR3 runs to 13 residues. From germline, CDR1 is MDHEN and CDR2 SYDVKM. Here the CDR3 reads CASSLSLIVGYTF. CDR3 DNA: TGTGCCAGCAGTTTGAGCCTAATCGTAGGCTACACCTTC.

This clone was counted once. The chain has TRBV4-1 and TRBJ1-2; D might be TRBD1 (6 bases). Germline CDR1 MGHRA, CDR2 YSYEKL. With 6 bases removed from V and 5 bases from J, the gap between germline ends came to 13 bases. CDR3 length: 13 residues. The CDR3 region has the DNA TGCGCCAGCAGTAGGGACATCGAGTATGGCTACACCTTC. It translates to CASSRDIEYGYTF.

The chain links TRBV11-2 to TRBJ2-1; 8 nucleotides line up with TRBD2. Germline V gene lookup returns CDR1 SGHAT and CDR2 FQNNGV. J lost 5 bases, V lost 6 bases, and 9 bases had no gene match. The CDR3 runs to 15 residues. In DNA form, the CDR3 reads TGTGCCAGCAGGCGTTCCGGGACTAGTAACAATGAGCAGTTCTTC. This translates into CASRRSGTSNNEQFF.

The V call is TRBV19, the J call TRBJ1-4, with 8 positions matching TRBD1. This CDR3 region has 14 residues. Germline CDR1 reads LNHDA; CDR2 reads SQIVND (reference sequence). V shed 11 bases, J shed 6 bases, and the junction held 11 bases outside the gene matches. CDR3 sequence reads: CAGSHRGKDEKLFF. CDR3 in DNA: TGTGCCGGATCACACAGGGGGAAGGATGAAAAACTGTTTTTT.

The rearrangement links TRBV28 to TRBJ1-3; 10 bases match TRBD1. The J segment lost 4 bases and the V segment lost 3 bases, leaving 9 bases of the junction unmatched. Germline V gene data show CDR1 as MDHEN and CDR2 as SYDVKM. CDR3 length: 17 residues. The CDR3 nucleotides are TGTGCCAGCAGTTTTCCCGGGACAGGGGAGGACGGAAACACCATATATTTT. This encodes CASSFPGTGEDGNTIYF. Full variable domain (missing parts from reference TRBV28 and TRBJ1-3): DVKVTQSSRYLVKRTGEKVFLECVQDMDHENMFWYRQDPGLGLRLIYFSYDVKMKEKGDIPEGYSVSREKKERFSLILESASTNQTSMYLCASSFPGTGEDGNTIYFGEGSWLTVV.